This T cell receptor (beta chain) is from a study of blood T cell repertoires in COVID-19. Study background: Whether acute or convalescent, the COVID-19 samples came from the United States, Italy and Spain. PBMCs, B-cell-depleted T cells, or T cells were the source of the cDNA or gDNA that made up the material.

V was clipped by 4 bases and J by 1 base, with 16 bases between them. Germline V gene lookup returns CDR1 WSHSY and CDR2 SAAADI. This CDR3 contains 16 residues. In the authors' methods: Scientists estimated how many nucleated cells there were by amplifying reference gene primers. Here immunoSEQ multiplex PCR was the method, and the copy in TCRdb shows in-frame clones only, minus some. V and J calls and clone size come straight from that table; D and trimming were deduced from the DNA. This sample has approximately 190,000 clones, with 88% found just once. This chain connects TRBV10-2 to TRBJ1-1; a weak D match, TRBD1 (6 bases). The receptor comes from a middle-aged woman who had recovered from COVID-19. The sequenced sample consisted of peripheral blood. CDR3 loop: CASSVGGGQGNTEAFF. The CDR3 bases are TGCGCCAGCAGTGTAGGCGGGGGGCAGGGGAACACTGAAGCTTTCTTT.